This entry lists 26 T cell receptor beta chains sequenced from one sample in a study of blood T cell repertoires in COVID-19. Here immunoSEQ multiplex PCR was the method, and the copy in TCRdb shows in-frame clones only, minus some. The data contain roughly 270,000 clones, around 90% of them singletons. Sequencing was performed on peripheral blood. The receptors here all came from a man aged 18 to 29 with active or convalescent COVID-19.

This clone appeared once. V and J are TRBV7-3 and TRBJ2-3; D perhaps matches TRBD2 (5 bases). With 5 bases removed from V and 2 bases from J, the gap between germline ends came to 11 bases. This CDR3 has 14 residues. Germline V gives CDR1 SGHTA, CDR2 FQGTGA. The CDR3 nucleotides read TGTGCCAGCAGCCCGCGGGCCCTCACAGATACGCAGTATTTT. This codes for CASSPRALTDTQYF.

The rearrangement joins TRBV5-4 to TRBJ2-5; 7 bases are shared with TRBD1. Germline V gene lookup returns CDR1 SGHNT and CDR2 YYREEE (reference sequence). This CDR3 comprises 15 residues. V lost 4 bases to trimming and J lost 6 bases; unmatched junction nucleotides: 12. The CDR3 DNA reads TGTGCCAGCAGCAGAGAAGGGGGCGCGGCTAAGACCCAGTACTTC. Its translation: CASSREGGAAKTQYF.

V usage is TRBV12-3 or TRBV12-4 and J usage is TRBJ1-1; D may be TRBD1 (5 bases). V was trimmed by 2 bases and J by 7 bases, leaving 8 bases between them. The CDR3 covers 12 residues. CDR3 protein: CASSLRGHEAFF. The CDR3 DNA is TGTGCCAGCAGTTTAAGGGGCCATGAAGCTTTCTTT.

This rearrangement joins TRBV19 to TRBJ2-6; 7 nucleotides align to TRBD1. Trimming took 6 bases from V and 3 from J; bases not matched to a gene: 5. The CDR3 has 15 residues. CDR1 is LNHDA and CDR2 is SQIVND in the germline V gene (reference sequence). The CDR3 loop is CASSTDRVGANVLTF. As DNA, the CDR3 is TGTGCCAGTAGCACCGACAGGGTTGGGGCCAACGTCCTGACTTTC.

The CDR3 nucleotides read TGTGCCACCAGTGATAAGAGCGGGGCCAACAATGAGCAGTTCTTC. Its translation is CATSDKSGANNEQFF. V and J are TRBV24-1 and TRBJ2-1; 7 nucleotides agree with TRBD2. The junction had 6 bases not matched to a gene; V was cut back by 3 bases and J by 5 bases. This CDR3 spans 15 amino acids. Germline-derived CDR1 and CDR2 are KGHDR and SFDVKD.

This chain links TRBV20-1 with TRBJ1-4; 7 positions match TRBD1. The V segment lost 3 bases and the J segment 6 bases; nucleotides outside the gene matches: 4. Germline V gives CDR1 DFQATT, CDR2 SNEGSKA (reference sequence). The CDR3 is 13 residues long. The CDR3 spells CSASVGQDEKLFF. The CDR3 bases are TGCAGTGCTAGTGTAGGACAGGATGAAAAACTGTTTTTT.

A few counts support this clone. Additional DNA sequences in this sample encode the identical CDR3. This chain joins TRBV12-3 or TRBV12-4 and TRBJ1-2; tentatively, D is TRBD1 (6 bases). V lost 6 bases and J 4 bases, leaving 12 bases between the germline ends. This CDR3 has 13 residues. CDR3 in DNA: TGTGCCAGCAGAATACAGGGTAGCTATGGCTACACCTTC. It yields the protein CASRIQGSYGYTF.

The chain couples TRBV12-3 or TRBV12-4 to TRBJ2-7, with 11 nucleotides matching TRBD2. V lost 6 bases, J lost 9 bases, and 7 bases stayed unmatched. The CDR3 loop spans 13 amino acids. The CDR3 coding sequence is TGTGCCAGCAGCTCCGGGACTAGCGGTAGGCAGTACTTC. As protein: CASSSGTSGRQYF.

This chain connects TRBV19 to TRBJ1-1; D is ambiguous. Germline V lookup: CDR1 LNHDA, CDR2 SQIVND (reference sequence). V lost 11 bases, J lost 1 base, and 14 bases lay in between. This CDR3 contains 13 residues. CDR3 loop: CARYGRANTEAFF. The CDR3 nucleotides are TGTGCCCGATACGGGAGAGCGAACACTGAAGCTTTCTTT.

J is TRBJ1-2 and V is TRBV3-1 (or the pseudogene TRBV3-2); the match to TRBD1 covers 7 bases. V dropped 4 bases and J dropped 6; count of bases not matched to a gene: 8. CDR1 and CDR2 (germline): LGHDT, YNNKEL (reference sequence). The CDR3 runs 14 residues. The DNA of the CDR3 is TGTGCCAGCAGCCCCCGACAGGGATTTAATGGCTACACCTTC. Its protein product is CASSPRQGFNGYTF.

The V gene is TRBV29-1, the J gene TRBJ2-5; 9 nucleotides match TRBD2. The V gene's germline CDR1 is SQVTM and CDR2 ANQGSEA. V lost 6 bases and J lost 4; bases outside the gene matches: 15. This CDR3 region has 16 residues. The CDR3: CSVPAGGSYFSETQYF. The CDR3 nucleotides read TGCAGCGTACCAGCGGGGGGCTCTTATTTTTCAGAGACCCAGTACTTC. Complete variable domain (other parts from reference TRBV29-1 and TRBJ2-5): SAVISQKPSRDICQRGTSLTIQCQVDSQVTMMFWYRQQPGQSLTLIATANQGSEATYESGFVIDKFPISRPNLTFSTLTVSNMSPEDSSIYLCSVPAGGSYFSETQYFGPGTRLLVL.

The chain links TRBV12-3 or TRBV12-4 to TRBJ1-4; the D gene is possibly TRBD1 (6 bases). CDR3 length equals 13 residues. V shed 8 bases and J shed 4 bases, with 11 bases lying between them. In DNA, the CDR3 is TGTGCCAGCCAAGGGGGAGTTAATGAAAAACTGTTTTTT. Its translation is CASQGGVNEKLFF.

The rearrangement uses TRBV6-2 or TRBV6-3 and TRBJ2-2; 9 bases agree with TRBD2. The CDR3 totals 16 residues. The ends lost 0 bases at V and 4 bases at J; junction bases unmatched: 3. Germline values: CDR1 MNHEY, CDR2 SVGEGT. The CDR3 reads CASSYSRGGVTGELFF. The CDR3 nucleotides are TGTGCCAGCAGTTACTCTCGCGGGGGGGTCACCGGGGAGCTGTTTTTT.

This clone was seen only once. This chain joins TRBV5-1 and TRBJ1-1; D unclear. From germline, CDR1 is SGHRS and CDR2 YFSETQ. Trimming left V 4 bases short and J 4 bases short, with 17 bases between. This CDR3 comprises 15 residues. This CDR3 reads CASSPGTAFGTEAFF. Written as DNA, the CDR3 is TGCGCCAGCAGCCCTGGTACAGCTTTTGGCACTGAAGCTTTCTTT.

This clone was counted a single time. Here the CDR3 DNA reads TGTGCCAGCAGCGTAGATACGGGGGGGAACACTGAAGCTTTCTTT. Translation: CASSVDTGGNTEAFF. The rearrangement links TRBV9 to TRBJ1-1, with D perhaps TRBD1 (5 bases). Germline V gene sequence: CDR1 SGDLS, CDR2 YYNGEE. This CDR3 is built from 15 residues. V lost 0 bases and J 1 base, leaving 10 bases between the germline ends.

The V call is TRBV3-1 (or the pseudogene TRBV3-2), the J call TRBJ1-2, with no clear D. The CDR3 sequence is 12 residues long. Trimming took 0 bases from V and 8 from J, leaving 7 bases between them. CDR1 and CDR2 (germline): LGHDT, YNNKEL (reference sequence). The CDR3 bases are TGTGCCAGCAGCCAAGATATACAGGGCTACACCTTC. It is translated as CASSQDIQGYTF.

The chain employs TRBV10-3 and TRBJ1-5, with TRBD1 identical over 8 bases. The V gene end was trimmed by 3 bases and the J gene end by 8 bases; junction bases not matched to a gene: 6. Germline CDR1 ENHRY, CDR2 SYGVKD. This CDR3 is 14 amino acids long. CDR3 protein: CAISDGTGVEPQHF. The CDR3 region has the DNA TGTGCCATCAGTGATGGGACAGGAGTTGAGCCCCAGCATTTT.

The rearrangement links TRBV3-1 (or the pseudogene TRBV3-2) to TRBJ2-6, with 8 bases that match TRBD1. CDR1 LGHDT and CDR2 YNNKEL come from the germline V gene (reference sequence). The CDR3 runs to 16 residues. J lost 3 bases, V lost 5 bases, and 6 bases had no gene match. This CDR3 is CASSFKQGDGANVLTF. The CDR3 region has the DNA TGTGCCAGCAGCTTCAAACAGGGGGATGGGGCCAACGTCCTGACTTTC.

J is TRBJ2-5 and V is TRBV4-1, with 10 positions matching TRBD2. Germline CDR1 reads MGHRA; CDR2 reads YSYEKL. The CDR3 totals 17 residues. J gave up 1 base and V 0 bases, and 5 bases lay outside the gene matches. The CDR3, as DNA: TGCGCCAGCAGCCAAGAGAATAGCGGGGGGCTCCAAGAGACCCAGTACTTC. Translated, it gives CASSQENSGGLQETQYF.

The V call is TRBV5-1, the J call TRBJ1-5; no reliable D call. Germline V gene data show CDR1 as SGHRS and CDR2 as YFSETQ. This CDR3 has 15 residues. The V gene lost 2 bases and the J gene lost 5 bases, with 14 bases spanning the gap. This CDR3 is CASSLLGFRDQPQHF. CDR3 bases: TGCGCCAGCAGCTTACTAGGGTTCCGGGATCAGCCCCAGCATTTT.

In this sample, this clone turned up once. The V gene is TRBV2, the J gene TRBJ2-7; 13 nucleotides match TRBD2. After removal of 5 bases from V and 0 bases from J, the junction contained 16 bases not matched to a gene. CDR1 is SNHLY and CDR2 is FYNNEI in the germline V gene. The CDR3 covers 20 residues. The CDR3 protein is CASSFSALWTSGGVSYEQYF. The CDR3 DNA is TGTGCCAGCAGTTTCTCAGCTTTGTGGACTAGCGGGGGCGTCTCCTACGAGCAGTACTTC.

This chain links TRBV5-1 with TRBJ2-7; TRBD1 matches 7 bases. V trimming: 5 bases; J trimming: 0 bases; junction bases outside the gene matches: 11. The CDR3 has 16 residues. Germline V gives CDR1 SGHRS, CDR2 YFSETQ. Here the CDR3 DNA reads TGCGCCAGCAGTCAACCCCCCGGGACAGTCTCCTACGAGCAGTACTTC. It codes for CASSQPPGTVSYEQYF.

This clone appeared once. The chain carries TRBV19 and TRBJ1-6; a possible D gene is TRBD1 (6 bases). The CDR3 has 16 amino acids. The germline gives CDR1 LNHDA, CDR2 SQIVND (reference sequence). Trimming cost V 3 bases and J 6 bases, with 15 bases left between them. The CDR3 here is CASSIGLTGSNSPLHF. The CDR3 DNA follows: TGTGCCAGTAGTATTGGGCTCACAGGGAGTAATTCACCCCTCCACTTT. The entire variable domain, with the rest obtained from reference TRBV19 and TRBJ1-6, is as follows: DGGITQSPKYLFRKEGQNVTLSCEQNLNHDAMYWYRQDPGQGLRLIYYSQIVNDFQKGDIAEGYSVSREKKESFPLTVTSAQKNPTAFYLCASSIGLTGSNSPLHFGNGTRLTVT.

This chain connects TRBV4-1 to TRBJ1-4; 8 bases are a match to TRBD1. V shed 4 bases and J 8 bases; nucleotides not matched to a gene: 6. CDR1 and CDR2 (germline): MGHRA, YSYEKL. The CDR3 is 14 residues long. The CDR3 sequence: CASSRGTGSEKLFF. The CDR3 DNA reads as TGCGCCAGCAGCCGCGGGACAGGAAGCGAAAAACTGTTTTTT.

This chain joins TRBV5-6 and TRBJ1-2; D may be TRBD1 (6 bases). CDR1 and CDR2 from the germline V gene are SGHDT and YYEEEE. CDR3 length: 14 amino acids. Trimming removed 0 bases at V and 6 bases at J, with 12 bases between. The CDR3 reads CASSLADRSNGYTF. The CDR3 nucleotides read TGTGCCAGCAGCTTGGCGGACAGAAGTAATGGCTACACCTTC.

CDR3 coding DNA: TGTGCCAGCAGTTTACAGGGATTCTCTGGAAACACCATATATTTT. It is translated as CASSLQGFSGNTIYF. The J gene is TRBJ1-3, the V gene TRBV27, with D tentatively TRBD1 (5 bases). The germline V and J ends were trimmed by 2 bases and 0 bases, with 8 bases remaining between them. CDR1 and CDR2 (germline): MNHEY, SMNVEV (reference sequence). The CDR3 is 15 residues long.